The clone carrying this T cell receptor beta chain appeared many times. TCR beta CDR3 sequences were amplified from RNA transcripts. HTBI primers drove first-round RT-PCR of the TCR CDR3. One entry per CDR3 protein results from TCRdb running MiXCR on the multiplex PCR reads. The sample shows 500,000 or so distinct CDR3 sequences, roughly a sixth of them seen only once. This entry belongs to a study of T cells in Graves' hyperthyroidism and ophthalmopathy. Sequencing input: blood. The TCR was taken from a woman aged 25 to 39 with Graves' ophthalmopathy.

CDR3 coding DNA: TGTGCCAGCAGCATAGACAGGGTCGCTAACTATGGCTACACCTTC. This translates into CASSIDRVANYGYTF. The V call is TRBV7-8, the J call TRBJ1-2, with 7 bases that match TRBD1. With V trimmed by 5 bases and J by 0 bases, 6 bases remained unmatched. The germline CDR1 and CDR2 sequences are SGHVS and FQNEAQ. The CDR3 loop spans 15 amino acids.